These 19 T cell receptor beta chains were all obtained from the same sample, sequenced in a study of T cells expressing NK-cell markers (dated by TCRdb to the early 2020s). Library generation was performed with 5' RACE. The sequencer listed for this sample is Illumina HiSeq 2000. Each CDR3 protein sequence appears as one entry after TCRdb reprocessed the reads, and no DNA is included. The sample table holds about 440,000 distinct CDR3 sequences. Of the sample, 6% to 9.5% is held by the ten largest clones. Sequenced input: blood T cells: a sorted CD56 or NKG2C T cell subset, CD4+ or CD8+ T cells, or bulk PBMC T cells (not recorded which). Receptors were obtained from a woman aged 18 to 75 in good health.

The chain carries TRBV10-3 and TRBJ2-3; the D call of TRBD2 rests on TCRdb alone, since no DNA is present to check it. The CDR3 totals 15 residues. Germline values: CDR1 ENHRY, CDR2 SYGVKD. CDR3 sequence: CAIQQRGAHTDTQYF.

The V and J genes are TRBV6-5 and TRBJ2-5. Germline assignment: CDR1 MNHEY and CDR2 SVGAGI. The CDR3 sequence is 14 residues long. This CDR3 reads CASSYSRYQETQYF.

This chain connects TRBV7-8 to TRBJ2-3. The CDR3 spans 14 residues. Germline V CDR1 and CDR2: SGHVS, FQNEAQ. This CDR3 reads CASLRTWSTDTQYF.

This chain joins TRBV6-2 or TRBV6-3 and TRBJ1-2. The germline gives CDR1 MNHEY, CDR2 SVGEGT. This CDR3 contains 12 residues. This CDR3 is CASSYGIYGYTF.

J is TRBJ2-1 and V is TRBV29-1; TCRdb gives TRBD2 as the D gene, but with no DNA this cannot be confirmed. CDR3 length equals 13 residues. Germline loops: CDR1 SQVTM, CDR2 ANQGSEA. CDR3 region: CSVAASGRDEQFF.

The V gene is TRBV5-1, the J gene TRBJ1-1. Germline-derived CDR1 and CDR2 are SGHRS and YFSETQ. The CDR3 contains 11 residues. This CDR3 reads CASRDATEAFF.

The chain recombines TRBV27 with TRBJ2-1. The length of the CDR3 is 14 residues. Looked up from germline, CDR1 is MNHEY and CDR2 is SMNVEV (reference sequence). The CDR3 protein is CASSLPLRNNEQFF.

The chain links TRBV29-1 to TRBJ2-3; TCRdb names TRBD2, which stays unverified in the absence of DNA. The CDR3 runs 13 residues. From germline, CDR1 is SQVTM and CDR2 ANQGSEA. CDR3 in amino acids: CSVEDMGLSAQYF.

The chain is built from TRBV30 and TRBJ2-1; TCRdb indicates TRBD1, and absent DNA this call remains unverified. The CDR3 length is 13 residues. Germline V gene data show CDR1 as GTSNPN and CDR2 as SVGIG (reference sequence). CDR3: CAWSARPPGEQFF.

The chain recombines TRBV19 with TRBJ2-1. The CDR3 has 14 amino acids. CDR1 LNHDA and CDR2 SQIVND come from the germline V gene (reference sequence). CDR3 sequence reads: CASSSQDRYNEQFF.

The chain combines TRBV6-5 with TRBJ2-5; the TRBD2 assignment by TCRdb is unverifiable without DNA. Germline CDR1 MNHEY, CDR2 SVGAGI. CDR3 length equals 15 residues. CDR3 loop: CASSYSRLGRETQYF.

The chain links TRBV6-5 to TRBJ2-1; TCRdb outputs TRBD1, but without DNA this stays unchecked. The CDR3 contains 15 residues. Germline loops: CDR1 MNHEY, CDR2 SVGAGI. CDR3: CASSYGGTGTTKQFF.

CDR3 loop: CASSLVSLGTDTQYF. This rearrangement joins TRBV5-4 to TRBJ2-3. This CDR3 comprises 15 residues. Germline loops: CDR1 SGHNT, CDR2 YYREEE (reference sequence).

The chain joins TRBV5-1 to TRBJ1-1; checking the TCRdb D call of TRBD1 is not possible without DNA. Germline V lookup: CDR1 SGHRS, CDR2 YFSETQ. The CDR3 is made up of 16 amino acids. CDR3 amino acids: CASSFKERGANTEAFF.

The V gene is TRBV25-1, the J gene TRBJ2-3. From germline, CDR1 is MGHDK and CDR2 SYGVNS. The CDR3 is 16 residues long. CDR3 region: CASSERVAVSTDTQYF.

The chain joins TRBV5-6 to TRBJ2-6; TCRdb picks TRBD1, but there is no DNA to check that call. Germline lookup yields CDR1 SGHDT and CDR2 YYEEEE. This CDR3 spans 15 amino acids. This chain's CDR3 is CASSLLGDGANVLTF. The variable domain in full, completed from reference TRBV5-6 and TRBJ2-6, reads DAGVTQSPTHLIKTRGQQVTLRCSPKSGHDTVSWYQQALGQGPQFIFQYYEEEERQRGNFPDRFSGHQFPNYSSELNVNALLLGDSALYLCASSLLGDGANVLTFGAGSRLTVL.

The chain is built from TRBV19 and TRBJ1-4; TCRdb selects TRBD1, and the lack of DNA leaves this call unchecked. Per germline, CDR1 LNHDA and CDR2 SQIVND (reference sequence). The CDR3 spans 14 residues. CDR3 loop: CASGDRGRSEKLFF.

The chain carries TRBV11-1 and TRBJ2-7. This CDR3 region has 18 residues. CDR1 SGHAT and CDR2 FQDESV come from the germline V gene (reference sequence). CDR3 region: CASSLARSKSGITYEQYF.

This chain links TRBV12-3 or TRBV12-4 with TRBJ1-2. The CDR3 covers 15 residues. The CDR3 spells CASSPRQVGSYGYTF.